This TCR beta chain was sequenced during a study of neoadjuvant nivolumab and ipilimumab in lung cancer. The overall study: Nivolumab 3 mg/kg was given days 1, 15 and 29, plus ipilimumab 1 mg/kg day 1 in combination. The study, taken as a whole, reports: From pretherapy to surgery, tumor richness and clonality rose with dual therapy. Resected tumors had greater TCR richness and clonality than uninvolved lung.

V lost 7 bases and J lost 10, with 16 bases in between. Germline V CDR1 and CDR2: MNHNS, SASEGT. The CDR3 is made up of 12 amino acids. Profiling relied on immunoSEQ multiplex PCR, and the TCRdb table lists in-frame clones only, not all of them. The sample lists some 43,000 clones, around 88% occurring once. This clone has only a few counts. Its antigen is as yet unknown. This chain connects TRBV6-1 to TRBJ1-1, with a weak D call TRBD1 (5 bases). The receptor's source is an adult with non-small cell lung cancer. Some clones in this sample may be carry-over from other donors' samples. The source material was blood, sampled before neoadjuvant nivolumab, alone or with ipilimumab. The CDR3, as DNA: TGTGCCAGCAAAGAATCGGGGGAAGGAGCTTTCTTT. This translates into CASKESGEGAFF.